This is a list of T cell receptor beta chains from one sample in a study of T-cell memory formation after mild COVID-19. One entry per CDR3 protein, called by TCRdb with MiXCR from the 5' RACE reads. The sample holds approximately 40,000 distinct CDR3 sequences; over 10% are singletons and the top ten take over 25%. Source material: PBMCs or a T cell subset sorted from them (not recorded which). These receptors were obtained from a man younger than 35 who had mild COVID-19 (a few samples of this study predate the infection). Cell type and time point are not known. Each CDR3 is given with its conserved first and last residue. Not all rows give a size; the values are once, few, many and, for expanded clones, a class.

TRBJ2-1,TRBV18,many,CASSPRSPGEQFF
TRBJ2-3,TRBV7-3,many,CASSLRAASWGTDTQYF
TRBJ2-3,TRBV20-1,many,CSAPMAGGGSDTQYF
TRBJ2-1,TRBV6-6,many,CASSLRNRAASENEQFF
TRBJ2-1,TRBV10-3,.,CAISDRGREQFF
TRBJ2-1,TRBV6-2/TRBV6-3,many,CASSEAGGDYNEQFF
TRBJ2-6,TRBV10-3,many,CAISGTKGLGANVLTF
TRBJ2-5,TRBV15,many,CATSRDLAGETQYF
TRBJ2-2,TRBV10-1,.,CASQDLNTGELFF
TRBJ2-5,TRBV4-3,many,CASSQATGGGETQYF
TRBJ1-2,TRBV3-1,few,CASSQVGGDYGYTF
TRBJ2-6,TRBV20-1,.,CSANARGFGANVLTF
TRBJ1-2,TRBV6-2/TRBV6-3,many,CASSKGWDDGYTF
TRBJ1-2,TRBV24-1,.,CATSEGRTEYTF
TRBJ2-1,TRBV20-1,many,CSARGLAEYNEQFF
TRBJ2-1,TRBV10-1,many,CASSESRQETSYNEQFF
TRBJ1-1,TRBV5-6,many,CASSHVVRDTEAFF
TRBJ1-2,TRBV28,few,CASTHGTGEYGYTF
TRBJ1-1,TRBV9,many,CASSVHKVSEAFF
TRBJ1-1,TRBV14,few,CASTRGSGTEAFF
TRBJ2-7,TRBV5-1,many,CASSNGKRSSYEQYF
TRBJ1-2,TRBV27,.,CASRPEFGYGYTF
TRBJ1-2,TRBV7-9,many,CASSLLTGEDYGYTF
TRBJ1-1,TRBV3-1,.,CASSQDGVGTEAFF
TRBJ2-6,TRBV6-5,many,CASGGGGSGANVLTF
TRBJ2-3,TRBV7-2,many,CASTRARGTQYF
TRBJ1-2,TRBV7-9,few,CASSLGGATKANYGYTF
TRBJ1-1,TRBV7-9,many,CASSPRQVTMNTEAFF
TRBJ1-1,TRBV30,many,CAWSQGVRAFF
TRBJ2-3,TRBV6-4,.,CASAGQPQDTQYF
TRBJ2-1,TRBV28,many,CAGLAGGRSYNEQFF
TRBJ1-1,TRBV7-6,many,CASSANQGAEAFF
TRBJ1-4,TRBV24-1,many,CATSDYSRGPPKLFF
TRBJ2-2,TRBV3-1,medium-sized,CASSRFGNTGELFF
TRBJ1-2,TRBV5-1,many,CASRPSVVDGYTF
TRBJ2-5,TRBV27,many,CASSFDRIETQYF
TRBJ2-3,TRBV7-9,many,CASSFLGNPTDTQYF
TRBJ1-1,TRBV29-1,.,CSGRRAAEAFF
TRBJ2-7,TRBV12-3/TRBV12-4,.,CASRYRTSGRASEQYF
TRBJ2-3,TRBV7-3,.,CASSPYTQYF
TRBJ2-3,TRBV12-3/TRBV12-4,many,CASSSQTDTQYF
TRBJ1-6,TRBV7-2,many,CASSYRDDSPLHF
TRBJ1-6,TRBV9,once,CASSVRDRINSPLHF
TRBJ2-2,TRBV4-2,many,CASSHNAGTGELFF
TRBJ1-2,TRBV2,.,CASSVTGGYGYTF
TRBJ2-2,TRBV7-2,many,CASSFAFRGGGNTGELFF
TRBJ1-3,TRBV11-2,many,CASTTAQGSGNTIYF
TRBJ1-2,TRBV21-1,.,CASSKGGKGNYGYTF
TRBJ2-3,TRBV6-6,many,CASSFTGVPTDTQYF
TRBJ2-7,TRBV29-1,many,CSVEGDSYEQYF
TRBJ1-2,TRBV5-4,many,CASSRTGYNYGYTF
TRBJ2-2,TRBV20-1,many,CSARDPSGGAGELFF
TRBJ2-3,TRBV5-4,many,CASSPTGVTDTQYF
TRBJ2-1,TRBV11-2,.,CASSHVADLNEQFF
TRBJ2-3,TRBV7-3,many,CASSLAGPMRDTQYF
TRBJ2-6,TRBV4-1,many,CASSLRAPGVDSGANVLTF